This is a list of T cell receptor beta chains from one sample in a study of blood T cell repertoires in COVID-19. The protocol was immunoSEQ multiplex PCR, while the TCRdb copy is restricted to in-frame clones and leaves out a portion. The top ten hold 0.4% to 0.55% of the sample, which has some 65,000 clones, 90% seen once. Sequencing was performed on peripheral blood. These receptors were taken from a man aged 50 to 60 with COVID-19, enrolled during active disease. CDR3s include the opening cysteine and the closing phenylalanine or tryptophan. A D gene is named only where the DNA matches it firmly. Rows give clone size only sometimes, using once, few, many, or a class for an expanded clone.

clone_size cdr3_length j_call v_call d_call cdr3_aa cdr3_nt
. 14 TRBJ2-1 TRBV28 . CASSWSAYYNEQFF TGTGCCAGCAGTTGGAGCGCGTATTACAATGAGCAGTTCTTC
. 17 TRBJ2-1 TRBV3-1/TRBV3-2 TRBD2 CASSPPPGGGPPPEQFF TGTGCCAGCAGCCCGCCCCCGGGGGGAGGCCCCCCCCCTGAGCAGTTCTTC
. 15 TRBJ1-4 TRBV18 TRBD1 CASSPKGQPNEKLFF TGTGCCAGCTCACCAAAGGGACAGCCTAATGAAAAACTGTTTTTT
once 16 TRBJ2-7 TRBV7-9 TRBD1 CASSFYQGQGSHEQYF TGTGCCAGCAGCTTTTATCAGGGACAGGGCAGCCACGAGCAGTACTTC
. 17 TRBJ1-5 TRBV3-1/TRBV3-2 . CASSQAGRGGSNQPQHF TGTGCCAGCAGCCAAGCCGGCAGGGGTGGAAGCAATCAGCCCCAGCATTTT
. 17 TRBJ2-5 TRBV21-1 . CASTSLRREAVGETQYF TGTGCCAGCACCTCCCTCCGGCGGGAGGCAGTCGGAGAGACCCAGTACTTC
. 17 TRBJ1-5 TRBV11-3 TRBD1 CASSPRTGNYSNQPQHF TGTGCCAGCAGCCCCCGGACAGGGAATTATAGCAATCAGCCCCAGCATTTT
. 13 TRBJ1-6 TRBV12-3/TRBV12-4 TRBD1 CASKTGMVGTLHF TGTGCCAGCAAGACAGGGATGGTGGGCACCCTCCACTTT
. 18 TRBJ2-1 TRBV4-2 . CASSQAPPRPGSYNEQFF TGTGCCAGCAGCCAAGCTCCCCCTAGGCCTGGCTCCTACAATGAGCAGTTCTTC
. 13 TRBJ1-2 TRBV19 TRBD1 CASSIRRDRDYTF TGTGCCAGTAGTATTAGAAGGGACAGGGACTACACCTTC